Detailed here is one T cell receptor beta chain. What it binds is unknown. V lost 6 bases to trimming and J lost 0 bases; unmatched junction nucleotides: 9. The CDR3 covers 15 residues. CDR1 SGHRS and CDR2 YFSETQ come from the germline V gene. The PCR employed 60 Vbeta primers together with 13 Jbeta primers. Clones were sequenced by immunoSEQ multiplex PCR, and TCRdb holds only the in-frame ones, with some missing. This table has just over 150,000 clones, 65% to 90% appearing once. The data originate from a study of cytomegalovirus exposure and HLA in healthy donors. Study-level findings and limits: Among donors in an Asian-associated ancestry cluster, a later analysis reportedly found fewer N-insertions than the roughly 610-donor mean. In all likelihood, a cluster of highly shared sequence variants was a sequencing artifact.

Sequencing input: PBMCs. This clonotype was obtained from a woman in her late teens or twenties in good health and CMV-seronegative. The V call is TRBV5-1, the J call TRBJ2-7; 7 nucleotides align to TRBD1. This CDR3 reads CASTLGGAGSYEQYF. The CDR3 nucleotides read TGCGCCAGCACGCTAGGGGGCGCGGGCTCCTACGAGCAGTACTTC.